The source of this T cell receptor beta chain is a study of human T cells and chemical hapten exposure. At the level of the study: 2% DPC applied to an approximately 2 cm by approximately 2 cm arm area sensitized donors. Mostly female, the patients presented with alopecia areata, totalis or universalis. Study-wide points: The number of TCRs above 1 in 1000 frequency did not change after DPC sensitization.

TCRdb processed the RACE reads anew with MiXCR; each CDR3 protein has one entry. The sample consists of tens of thousands of distinct CDR3 sequences, approximately 3.5% of them appearing once. This clonotype was counted at least ten times. Its cognate antigen is unknown. Documented time point: patch test 2, 6 weeks after DPC sensitization. The sample's treatment: therapeutic diphenylcyclopropenone sensitization with weekly scalp DPC. Unfractionated whole blood yielded the extracted total RNA. The TCR sequence derives from a man aged 35 to 55 with alopecia areata. Some clones in this sample may be carry-over from other donors' samples. The sample here was whole blood, taken in connection with sensitization to the hapten diphenylcyclopropenone (DPC).

The CDR3 DNA sequence: TGTGCCAGCAGTAGGACCGGGACAGGGCTCACCTCTGGGGCCAACGTCCTGACTTTC. Amino acids: CASSRTGTGLTSGANVLTF. This chain uses TRBV27 with TRBJ2-6; 9 nucleotides line up with TRBD1. The junction had 11 bases not matched to a gene; V was cut back by 5 bases and J by 0 bases. The CDR3 runs 19 residues. Germline V gene lookup returns CDR1 MNHEY and CDR2 SMNVEV (reference sequence).